The next 11 T cell receptor beta chains were all read from a single sample in a study of neurological immune-mediated disorders. TCRdb fed the 5' RACE reads into MiXCR, producing one record per CDR3 protein. The sample records about 87,000 distinct CDR3 sequences, approximately 4% being singletons. The specimen sequenced was PBMCs. The receptors stem from a woman in her forties or fifties with multiple sclerosis.

This clonotype was counted many times. The genes are TRBV3-1 and TRBJ1-5, with TRBD1 as a possible D gene (6 bases). Germline CDR1 reads LGHDT; CDR2 reads YNNKEL (reference sequence). V gave up 2 bases and J gave up 13 bases, with 18 bases separating them. The CDR3 covers 14 residues. CDR3 coding DNA: TGTGCCAGCAGCCAAAATCCGGGGATAGACAGGCAGCATTTT. Its protein is CASSQNPGIDRQHF.

In this sample, this clonotype turned up many times. The genes are TRBV7-8 and TRBJ1-5; D remains unclear. The germline V gene encodes CDR1 SGHVS and CDR2 FQNEAQ. CDR3 length equals 16 residues. V lost 0 bases and J 1 base, leaving 10 bases between the germline ends. CDR3 DNA sequence: TGTGCCAGCAGCTTAGCGCGGGGTAGAAGCAATCAGCCCCAGCATTTT. This gives the protein CASSLARGRSNQPQHF.

This clonotype was seen ten or more times. The chain has TRBV7-9 and TRBJ2-1; D is uncertain. V gave up 1 base and J gave up 8 bases, with 6 bases separating them. The CDR3 is made up of 12 amino acids. The germline CDR1 and CDR2 sequences are SEHNR and FQNEAQ (reference sequence). The CDR3 sequence: CASSLVRDEQFF. The CDR3 nucleotides read TGTGCCAGCAGCTTAGTGAGAGATGAGCAGTTCTTC.

This clonotype was counted many times. The chain carries TRBV5-1 and TRBJ2-2, with TRBD1 identical over 7 bases. V was pared by 6 bases and J by 4 bases, with 6 bases of the junction left unmatched. CDR3 length: 14 amino acids. In germline, CDR1 is SGHRS, CDR2 YFSETQ. CDR3 sequence: CASNRDSSTGELFF. In nucleotides, the CDR3 is TGCGCCAGCAACAGGGACAGTTCCACCGGGGAGCTGTTTTTT.

There are many counts of this clonotype. V usage is TRBV20-1 and J usage is TRBJ1-1; D remains unclear. This CDR3 region has 15 residues. The V end lost 0 bases, the J end lost 1 base, and 12 bases lay between the germline ends. Germline loops: CDR1 DFQATT, CDR2 SNEGSKA (reference sequence). Here the CDR3 reads CSARDPPEGNTEAFF. In DNA, the CDR3 is TGCAGTGCTAGAGATCCCCCCGAGGGGAACACTGAAGCTTTCTTT.

Only a few counts were recorded for this clonotype. This chain links TRBV9 with TRBJ2-7; no firm D call. V was cut by 0 bases and J by 2 bases, with 12 bases left in between. CDR3 length: 15 amino acids. Germline CDR1 and CDR2: SGDLS and YYNGEE. The DNA for the CDR3 is TGTGCCAGCAGCGTAGGGCCCACCCCTACCTACGAGCAGTACTTC. Amino acids: CASSVGPTPTYEQYF.

In this sample, this clonotype turned up many times. The chain recombines TRBV7-2 with TRBJ1-5; no firm D call. Deletions cut 2 bases from V and 5 bases from J, with 7 bases between. The germline gives CDR1 SGHTA, CDR2 FQGNSA. CDR3 size: 13 residues. The CDR3 DNA sequence: TGTGCCAGCAGCTTAATAAGTTATCAGCCCCAGCATTTT. This encodes CASSLISYQPQHF.

This clonotype was observed a handful of times. The chain couples TRBV7-8 to TRBJ2-1, with D maybe TRBD1 (5 bases). The CDR3 is made up of 14 amino acids. V lost 7 bases and J lost 2, with 12 bases in between. The germline gives CDR1 SGHVS, CDR2 FQNEAQ. CDR3 region: CASIQTVTYNEQFF. The CDR3 region has the DNA TGTGCCAGCATCCAGACAGTTACCTACAATGAGCAGTTCTTC.

This clonotype showed up many times. The CDR3 spells CASSQERGSYNSPLHF. CDR3 sequence (DNA): TGCGCCAGCAGCCAAGAACGGGGCTCCTATAATTCACCCCTCCACTTT. This chain joins TRBV4-3 and TRBJ1-6, with D hard to call. Germline V gene sequence: CDR1 LGHNA, CDR2 YSLEER. This CDR3 has 16 amino acids. Trimming stripped 0 bases from V and 0 bases from J, with 6 bases between.

This clonotype showed up many times. V and J are TRBV28 and TRBJ2-7; tentatively, D is TRBD2 (5 bases). The CDR3 sequence is 16 residues long. The V gene lost 4 bases and the J gene lost 3 bases, with 19 bases spanning the gap. Germline V gene data show CDR1 as MDHEN and CDR2 as SYDVKM. The CDR3 nucleotides read TGTGCCAGCAGTTCTACTAGGGCTCCATTCTACTACGAGCAGTACTTC. Translating gives CASSSTRAPFYYEQYF.

The rearrangement links TRBV20-1 to TRBJ2-1, with a weak D call TRBD2 (5 bases). This CDR3 has 12 amino acids. CDR1 and CDR2 from the germline V gene are DFQATT and SNEGSKA (reference sequence). V gave up 1 base and J gave up 4 bases, with 5 bases separating them. The CDR3 DNA sequence: TGCAGTGCTAGAGGGACTTACAATGAGCAGTTCTTC. This encodes CSARGTYNEQFF.